Shown below are 20 T cell receptor beta chains from a single sample sequenced in a study of patients and donors after allogeneic stem cell transplantation (TCRdb year 2020). Libraries came from RT-PCR. Sequencing relied on a NextSeq 550. TCRdb reprocessing: public reads trimmed at Q25 with fastp, clones called with MiXCR, in-frame beta chains kept. Every entry covers one CDR3 protein and lists the most common genes and DNA from its rows. The sample profile shows about a million distinct CDR3 sequences; under 20% of them were found once. The ten biggest clones cover 5.5% to 6.5% of the sample. The sequencing input was blood, either unsorted or a sorted T cell fraction (not recorded which). These receptors were obtained from a human donor who was either an allogeneic HSCT recipient or a stem cell or donor lymphocyte infusion donor (not recorded which). It is not recorded whose cells these are; they may come from a transplant donor.

This clonotype came up a few times. V usage is TRBV20-1 and J usage is TRBJ2-3; D is ambiguous. The CDR3 spans 13 residues. The germline CDR1 and CDR2 sequences are DFQATT and SNEGSKA (reference sequence). The germline V and J ends were trimmed by 5 bases and 4 bases, with 13 bases remaining between them. CDR3 loop: CSAAIRAADTQYF. The CDR3 nucleotides are TGCAGTGCTGCGATTAGGGCGGCAGATACGCAGTATTTT.

The chain carries TRBV4-1 and TRBJ2-1; TRBD1 agrees at 7 bases. CDR1 is MGHRA and CDR2 is YSYEKL in the germline V gene. Germline trimming cut 0 bases from V and 4 bases from J; bases unmatched to any gene: 6. This CDR3 has 16 amino acids. The CDR3 here is CASSQDEGTEYNEQFF. The CDR3 coding sequence is TGCGCCAGCAGCCAAGATGAAGGGACAGAGTACAATGAGCAGTTCTTC.

The table lists this clonotype with a few counts. This rearrangement joins TRBV27 to TRBJ2-2; D unresolved. Germline values: CDR1 MNHEY, CDR2 SMNVEV (reference sequence). Trimming removed 8 bases from V and 0 bases from J, with 10 bases in between. The CDR3 has 14 amino acids. The CDR3 DNA reads as TGTGCCAGCGCTATGGGGACGAACACCGGGGAGCTGTTTTTT. Protein product: CASAMGTNTGELFF.

This rearrangement joins TRBV2 to TRBJ2-1; 8 bases line up with TRBD1. In germline, CDR1 is SNHLY, CDR2 FYNNEI. V was pared by 5 bases and J by 8 bases, with 11 bases of the junction left unmatched. There are 15 residues in the CDR3. The CDR3, as DNA: TGTGCCAGCAGTAACAGGGGGTCTGGGTCTGATGAGCAGTTCTTC. It encodes CASSNRGSGSDEQFF.

The chain combines TRBV7-9 with TRBJ1-1; D not resolved. Germline loops: CDR1 SEHNR, CDR2 FQNEAQ (reference sequence). Trimming cost V 3 bases and J 8 bases, with 4 bases left between them. The length of the CDR3 is 10 residues. The CDR3 bases are TGTGCCAGCAGCTTCAAGGAAGCTTTCTTT. Protein sequence: CASSFKEAFF.

The rearrangement uses TRBV4-3 and TRBJ2-7, with no clear D. The CDR3 covers 15 residues. Germline loops: CDR1 LGHNA, CDR2 YSLEER. V lost 4 bases and J lost 5, with 18 bases in between. The CDR3 reads CASSPSGLIRNEQYF. CDR3 sequence (DNA): TGCGCCAGCAGCCCGAGTGGGTTGATACGGAACGAGCAGTACTTC.

This clonotype was found many times. The chain is built from TRBV6-6 and TRBJ1-2, with D perhaps matching TRBD1 (5 bases). CDR1 and CDR2 (germline): MNHNY, SVGAGI (reference sequence). Deletions cut 5 bases from V and 2 bases from J, with 9 bases between. The CDR3 runs to 13 residues. The CDR3 nucleotides are TGTGCCAGCAGTATGACAGCGAACTATGGCTACACCTTC. Translating it yields CASSMTANYGYTF.

This clonotype came up a few times. The CDR3: CSALTSGRTGELFF. CDR3 coding DNA: TGCAGTGCCCTGACTAGCGGGAGAACCGGGGAGCTGTTTTTT. This rearrangement joins TRBV20-1 to TRBJ2-2; 12 bases are shared with TRBD2. This CDR3 has 14 amino acids. Unmatched junction bases numbered 4, after V lost 6 bases and J lost 5 bases. CDR1 and CDR2 (germline): DFQATT, SNEGSKA (reference sequence).

This rearrangement joins TRBV15 to TRBJ2-3; no definite D call. CDR1 LNHNV and CDR2 YYDKDF come from the germline V gene (reference sequence). CDR3 length: 14 amino acids. The V and J ends lost 1 base and 2 bases respectively, with 7 bases between them. CDR3 residues: CATSRGKPTDTQYF. The CDR3 DNA sequence: TGTGCCACCAGCAGAGGAAAACCCACAGATACGCAGTATTTT.

This clonotype has just a few counts. This chain links TRBV25-1 with TRBJ2-5; a weak D match, TRBD2 (6 bases). V was trimmed by 1 base and J by 6 bases, leaving 12 bases between them. This CDR3 contains 14 residues. Germline assignment: CDR1 MGHDK and CDR2 SYGVNS. The CDR3 DNA follows: TGTGCCAGCAGTGAATTGGAGGGTACTAAGACCCAGTACTTC. Translating gives CASSELEGTKTQYF.

This clonotype was recorded only once. The chain has TRBV7-6 and TRBJ1-1; D remains ambiguous. This CDR3 is built from 13 residues. Germline-derived CDR1 and CDR2 are SGHVS and FNYEAQ. V lost 5 bases and J lost 8, with 15 bases in between. The CDR3 DNA reads TGTGCCAGCAGCCCCCTTAGTAAGGTGGAAGCTTTCTTT. Protein sequence: CASSPLSKVEAFF.

This clonotype was observed a few times. The rearrangement links TRBV5-8 to TRBJ1-1; D remains unclear. Looked up from germline, CDR1 is SGHTS and CDR2 is YDEGEE. CDR3 length: 8 residues. The V and J ends lost 7 bases and 11 bases respectively, with 6 bases between them. The CDR3 coding sequence is TGTGCCAGCGTAGGGGCTTTCTTT. This encodes CASVGAFF.

In its sample, this clonotype was seen a few times. The chain couples TRBV20-1 to TRBJ2-1; D gene uncertain. Trimming left V 5 bases short and J 7 bases short, with 15 bases between. Germline-derived CDR1 and CDR2 are DFQATT and SNEGSKA (reference sequence). The CDR3 is 13 residues long. CDR3 in DNA: TGCAGTGCTCCGTTCGATTCTCGGAATGAGCAGTTCTTC. Translated: CSAPFDSRNEQFF.

The chain joins TRBV12-3 or TRBV12-4 to TRBJ2-7; D gene uncertain. There are 14 residues in the CDR3. Trimming removed 1 base at V and 6 bases at J, with 13 bases between. CDR3 in amino acids: CASSLGPKLGEQYF. The CDR3 nucleotides are TGTGCCAGCAGTTTAGGCCCCAAACTGGGCGAGCAGTACTTC.

This clonotype turned up a few times. The rearrangement uses TRBV7-9 and TRBJ2-7; 8 positions match TRBD2. This CDR3 region has 14 residues. J gave up 2 bases and V 4 bases, and 4 bases lay outside the gene matches. The germline V gene has CDR1 SEHNR and CDR2 FQNEAQ (reference sequence). The DNA for the CDR3 is TGTGCCAGCAGCTCTAGCGGGTTGACCTACGAGCAGTACTTC. Protein sequence: CASSSSGLTYEQYF.

The V and J genes are TRBV19 and TRBJ2-7; D may be TRBD1 or TRBD2 (5 bases each). V lost 7 bases to trimming and J lost 0 bases, with 16 bases between them. CDR3 size: 15 residues. Looked up from germline, CDR1 is LNHDA and CDR2 is SQIVND (reference sequence). The CDR3 DNA sequence: TGTGCCAGTACGGCTATGGGACGGGACTCCTACGAGCAGTACTTC. Encoded protein: CASTAMGRDSYEQYF.

This chain uses TRBV5-1 with TRBJ1-1, with D possibly being TRBD1 (6 bases). The V end lost 4 bases, the J end lost 3 bases, and 16 bases lay between the germline ends. The CDR3 loop spans 15 amino acids. Germline CDR1 SGHRS, CDR2 YFSETQ. This CDR3 is CASSHQGPGDTEAFF. Here the CDR3 DNA reads TGCGCCAGCAGCCATCAGGGCCCAGGGGACACTGAAGCTTTCTTT.

This clonotype occurred a few times. This chain uses TRBV4-1 with TRBJ1-1; TRBD1 matches at 9 bases. Germline CDR1 MGHRA, CDR2 YSYEKL. The CDR3 consists of 15 residues. V lost 0 bases to trimming and J lost 8 bases; unmatched junction nucleotides: 7. CDR3 sequence (DNA): TGCGCCAGCAGCCAAGAACGGACAGGGGCTACGGAAGCTTTCTTT. Its translation: CASSQERTGATEAFF.

The rearrangement uses TRBV15 and TRBJ2-1, with 7 bases matching TRBD2. Germline-derived CDR1 and CDR2 are LNHNV and YYDKDF (reference sequence). V was pared by 3 bases and J by 9 bases, with 11 bases of the junction left unmatched. CDR3 length: 15 residues. CDR3 bases: TGTGCCACCAGCAGCGGAGCGGGACCGGCGAGTGAGCAGTTCTTC. This translates into CATSSGAGPASEQFF.

The chain is built from TRBV7-2 and TRBJ2-7; 7 bases fit TRBD1. J lost 2 bases, V lost 7 bases, and 8 bases had no gene match. Germline V gene sequence: CDR1 SGHTA, CDR2 FQGNSA. The CDR3 contains 14 residues. The CDR3 loop reads CASTAGTAPYEQYF. DNA for the CDR3: TGTGCCAGCACCGCCGGGACAGCACCCTACGAGCAGTACTTC.